The entry below gives a single TCR beta chain sequence along with its context. The identical CDR3 is also encoded by other nucleotide sequences in the sample. These data are taken from a study of shared clonotypes between healthy human individuals. The protocol was immunoSEQ multiplex PCR, while the TCRdb copy is restricted to in-frame clones and leaves out a portion. The sample yields approximately 980,000 clones, over 75% seen once. The CDR3 consists of 14 residues. Germline assignment: CDR1 ENHRY and CDR2 SYGVKD. After removal of 6 bases from V and 8 bases from J, the junction contained 8 bases not matched to a gene.

The chain is built from TRBV10-3 and TRBJ1-4, with TRBD1 matching 8 bases. Sample: memory CD4+ T cells sorted from blood. Subset of the sample: CD45RA-negative fraction. The sequence derives from a man younger than 35 in good health. The CDR3 sequence is CAISEDRANEKLFF. The CDR3, as DNA: TGTGCCATCAGCGAGGACAGGGCGAACGAAAAACTGTTTTTT.